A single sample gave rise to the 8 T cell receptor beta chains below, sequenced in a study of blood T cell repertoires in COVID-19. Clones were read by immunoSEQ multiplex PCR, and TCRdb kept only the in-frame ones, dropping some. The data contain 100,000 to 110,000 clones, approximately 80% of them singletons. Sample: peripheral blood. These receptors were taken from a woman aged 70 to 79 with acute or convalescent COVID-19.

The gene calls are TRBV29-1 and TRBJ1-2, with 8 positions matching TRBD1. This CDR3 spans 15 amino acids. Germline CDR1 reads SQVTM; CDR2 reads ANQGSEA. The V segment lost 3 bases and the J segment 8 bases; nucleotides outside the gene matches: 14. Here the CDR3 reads CSVDDLLTGADGYTF. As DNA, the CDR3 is TGCAGCGTTGATGACCTTCTGACAGGGGCCGACGGCTACACCTTC. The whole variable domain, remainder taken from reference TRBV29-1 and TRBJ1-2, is SAVISQKPSRDICQRGTSLTIQCQVDSQVTMMFWYRQQPGQSLTLIATANQGSEATYESGFVIDKFPISRPNLTFSTLTVSNMSPEDSSIYLCSVDDLLTGADGYTFGSGTRLTVV.

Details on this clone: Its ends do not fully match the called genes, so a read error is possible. The CDR3 protein is CASSYGDFGTDTQYF. The CDR3 DNA follows: TGTGCCAGCAGTTACGGTGACTTTGGCACGGATACGCAGTATTTT. The rearrangement joins TRBV6-5 to TRBJ2-3; unclear D gene. The CDR3 length is 15 residues. Germline CDR1 reads MNHEY; CDR2 reads SVGAGI.

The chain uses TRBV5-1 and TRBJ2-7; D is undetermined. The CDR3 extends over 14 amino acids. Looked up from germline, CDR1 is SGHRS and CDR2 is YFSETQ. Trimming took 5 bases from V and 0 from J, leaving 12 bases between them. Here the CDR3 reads CASRQEIISYEQYF. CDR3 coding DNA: TGCGCCAGCAGGCAAGAGATAATCTCCTACGAGCAGTACTTC. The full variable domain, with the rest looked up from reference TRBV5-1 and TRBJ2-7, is KAGVTQTPRYLIKTRGQQVTLSCSPISGHRSVSWYQQTPGQGLQFLFEYFSETQRNKGNFPGRFSGRQFSNSRSEMNVSTLELGDSALYLCASRQEIISYEQYFGPGTRLTVT.

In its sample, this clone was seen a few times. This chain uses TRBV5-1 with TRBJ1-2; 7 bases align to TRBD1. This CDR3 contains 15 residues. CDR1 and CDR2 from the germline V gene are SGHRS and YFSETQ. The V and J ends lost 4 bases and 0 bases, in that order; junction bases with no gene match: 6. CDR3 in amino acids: CASSREGQSNYGYTF. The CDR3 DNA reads TGCGCCAGCAGCCGTGAGGGACAGTCTAACTATGGCTACACCTTC.

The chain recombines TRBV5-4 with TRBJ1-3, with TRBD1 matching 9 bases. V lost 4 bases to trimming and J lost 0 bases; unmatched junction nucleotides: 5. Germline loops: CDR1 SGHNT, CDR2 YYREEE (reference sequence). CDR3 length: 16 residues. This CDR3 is CASSRGQGSSGNTIYF. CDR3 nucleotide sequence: TGTGCCAGCAGCCGAGGACAGGGGAGCTCTGGAAACACCATATATTTT.

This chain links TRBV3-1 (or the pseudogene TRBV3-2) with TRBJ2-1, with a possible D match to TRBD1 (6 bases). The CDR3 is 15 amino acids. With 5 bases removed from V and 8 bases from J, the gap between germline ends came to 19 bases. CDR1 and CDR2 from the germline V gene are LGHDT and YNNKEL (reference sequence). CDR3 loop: CASSIRGRSLDEQFF. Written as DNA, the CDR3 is TGTGCCAGCAGCATAAGGGGGAGAAGTTTGGATGAGCAGTTCTTC.

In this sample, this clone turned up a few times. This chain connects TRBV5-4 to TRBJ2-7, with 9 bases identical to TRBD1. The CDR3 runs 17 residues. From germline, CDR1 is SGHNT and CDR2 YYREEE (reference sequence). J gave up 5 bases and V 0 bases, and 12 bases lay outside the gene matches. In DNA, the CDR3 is TGTGCCAGCAGCTTGGCCCCCGGGGGACAGGGAGACCACGAGCAGTACGTC. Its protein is CASSLAPGGQGDHEQYV.

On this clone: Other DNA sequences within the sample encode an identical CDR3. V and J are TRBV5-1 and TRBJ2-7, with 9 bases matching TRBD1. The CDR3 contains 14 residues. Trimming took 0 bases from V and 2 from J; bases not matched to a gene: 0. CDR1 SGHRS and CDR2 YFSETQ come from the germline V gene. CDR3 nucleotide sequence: TGCGCCAGCAGCTTGGGACAGGGGGCCTACGAGCAGTACTTC. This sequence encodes CASSLGQGAYEQYF.